This record looks at one T cell receptor beta chain sequence and its context. Germline V gene sequence: CDR1 MGHRA, CDR2 YSYEKL. V lost 0 bases to trimming and J lost 6 bases; unmatched junction nucleotides: 6. The CDR3 totals 16 residues. No more than 2 weeks before study entry, exposed participants had met a case of COVID-19. The source of the sample is a study of blood T cell repertoires in COVID-19. The wider study: Whether acute or convalescent, the COVID-19 samples came from the United States, Italy and Spain.

Original methodology: Amplifying reference gene primers gave estimates of nucleated cell counts. This table comes from immunoSEQ multiplex PCR, and its TCRdb copy is limited to in-frame clones, with some not included. D and trimming come from the DNA, and the V and J calls and clone size come from that table. Found here are approximately 140,000 clones, roughly 87% of them singletons; the top ten hold less than 5%. The sequence was obtained from a woman aged 40-49 years who had been exposed to COVID-19. Material for sequencing was PBMCs or T cells enriched from blood (not recorded which). The chain links TRBV4-1 to TRBJ2-2, with TRBD1 matching 8 bases. The CDR3 loop is CASSQDGRGRPGELFF. The CDR3 DNA reads as TGCGCCAGCAGCCAAGATGGCAGGGGGCGCCCCGGGGAGCTGTTTTTT.